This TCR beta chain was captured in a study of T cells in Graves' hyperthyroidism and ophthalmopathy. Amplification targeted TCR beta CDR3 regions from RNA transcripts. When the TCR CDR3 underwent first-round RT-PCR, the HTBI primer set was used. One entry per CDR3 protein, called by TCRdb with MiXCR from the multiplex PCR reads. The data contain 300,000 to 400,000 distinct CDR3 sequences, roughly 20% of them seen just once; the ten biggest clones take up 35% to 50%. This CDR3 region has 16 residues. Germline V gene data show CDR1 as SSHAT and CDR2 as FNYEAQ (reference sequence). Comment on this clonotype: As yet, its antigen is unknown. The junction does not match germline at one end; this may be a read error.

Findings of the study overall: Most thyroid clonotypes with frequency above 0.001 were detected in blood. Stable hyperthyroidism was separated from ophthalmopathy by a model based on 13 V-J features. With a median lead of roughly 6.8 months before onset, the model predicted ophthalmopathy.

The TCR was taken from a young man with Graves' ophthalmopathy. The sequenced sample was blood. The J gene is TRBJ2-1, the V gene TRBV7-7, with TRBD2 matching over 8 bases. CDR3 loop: CASSLGGGGLAGEQFF. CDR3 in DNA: TGTGCTAGCAGCCTCGGGGGGGGAGGACTAGCAGGCGAGCAGTTCTTC.